This TCR beta chain appears in the sequencing data of a study of T cell clones after liver transplantation. In the study overall: Liver transplant recipients had immunosuppression withdrawal attempted within 2 years. The study, taken as a whole, reports: Donor-reactive sequences fell more than third party-reactive ones, suggesting partial deletion.

V lost 2 bases to trimming and J lost 3 bases; unmatched junction nucleotides: 3. Germline V CDR1 and CDR2: KGHSH, LQKENI. There are 15 residues in the CDR3. Assay: immunoSEQ multiplex PCR; the TCRdb copy retains only in-frame clones and omits some. The sample has fewer than 65,000 clones, under 85% seen once. In the case of this clone: Its antigen remains unidentified.

The V and J genes are TRBV18 and TRBJ1-3; 8 nucleotides match TRBD1. The material was CD4+ T cells from blood, obtained at the 22-month timepoint. The receptor was isolated from a human patient who received a liver transplant. Some of these T cells may belong to the graft donor. CDR3 sequence (DNA): TGTGCCAGCTCACCAGGCGGACAGGGTGGAAACACCATATATTTT. It yields the protein CASSPGGQGGNTIYF.